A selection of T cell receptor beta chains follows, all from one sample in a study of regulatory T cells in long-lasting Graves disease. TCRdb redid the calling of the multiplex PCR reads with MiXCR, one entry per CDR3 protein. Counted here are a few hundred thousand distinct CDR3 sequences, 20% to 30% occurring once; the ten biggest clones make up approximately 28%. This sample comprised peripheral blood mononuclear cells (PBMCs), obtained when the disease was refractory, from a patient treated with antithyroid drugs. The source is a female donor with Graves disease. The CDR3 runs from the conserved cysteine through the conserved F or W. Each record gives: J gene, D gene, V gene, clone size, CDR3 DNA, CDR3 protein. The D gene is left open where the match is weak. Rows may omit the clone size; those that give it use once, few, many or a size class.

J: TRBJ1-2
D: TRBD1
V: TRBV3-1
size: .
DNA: TGTGCCAGCAGCCAATGGAGCCGGACAGGGGATGGCTACACCTTC
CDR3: CASSQWSRTGDGYTF

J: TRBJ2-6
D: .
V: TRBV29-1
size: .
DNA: TGCAGCGTTGAGGGCGGGACTGGGGCCAACGTCCTGACTTTC
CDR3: CSVEGGTGANVLTF

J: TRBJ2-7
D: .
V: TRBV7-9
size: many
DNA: TGTGCCAGCAGCGGCTCCGGGACAAACTCCTACGAGCAGTACTTC
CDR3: CASSGSGTNSYEQYF

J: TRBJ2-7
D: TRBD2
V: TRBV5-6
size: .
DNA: TGTGCCAGCAGCAAGAGCGGGGCCTACGAGCAGTACTTC
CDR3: CASSKSGAYEQYF

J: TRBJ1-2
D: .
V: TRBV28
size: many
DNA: TGTGCCAGCAGTTTATTCGGCAGGTCCGATGGCTACACCTTC
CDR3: CASSLFGRSDGYTF

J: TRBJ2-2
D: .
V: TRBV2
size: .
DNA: TGTGCCAGCAGGAATGATGAAGGCCCGAACACCGGGGAGCTGTTTTTT
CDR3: CASRNDEGPNTGELFF

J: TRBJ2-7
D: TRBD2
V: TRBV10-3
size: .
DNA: TGTGCCATCAGTGGACTAGCGGGAGGCTCCTACGAGCAGTACTTC
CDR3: CAISGLAGGSYEQYF

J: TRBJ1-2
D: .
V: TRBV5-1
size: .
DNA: TGCGCCAGCAGAACAGGAAATGGCTACACCTTC
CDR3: CASRTGNGYTF

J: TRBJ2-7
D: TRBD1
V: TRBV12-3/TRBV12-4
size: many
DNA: TGTGCCAGCAGCCAACCAAATGGCGGGACAGGGTCCCACGAGCAGTACTTC
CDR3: CASSQPNGGTGSHEQYF

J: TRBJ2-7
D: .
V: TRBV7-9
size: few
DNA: TGTGCCAGCAGCTTAGGTTCGGGAATTTTTTTTGACGAGCAGTACTTC
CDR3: CASSLGSGIFFDEQYF

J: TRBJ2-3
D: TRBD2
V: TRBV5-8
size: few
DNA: TGTGCCAGCAGCTCCATTGCCAATCTAGCGGGTAGCACAGATACGCAGTATTTT
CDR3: CASSSIANLAGSTDTQYF

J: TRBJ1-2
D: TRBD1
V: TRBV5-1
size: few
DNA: TGCGCCAGCGGGACAGGGGGCACTAACTATGGCTACACCTTC
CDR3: CASGTGGTNYGYTF

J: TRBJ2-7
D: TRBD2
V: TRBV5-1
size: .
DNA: TGCGCCAGCAGCTTTGATAGCGGGAGGGGGACCTACGAGCAGTACTTC
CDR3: CASSFDSGRGTYEQYF

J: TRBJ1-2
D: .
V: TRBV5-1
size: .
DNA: TGCGCCAGCAGCCCCTCCGGGGATGCTGGCTACACCTTC
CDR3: CASSPSGDAGYTF

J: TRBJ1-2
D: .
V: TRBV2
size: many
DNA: TGTGCCAGCAGTGGACAGGAATCGGGCTACACCTTC
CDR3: CASSGQESGYTF

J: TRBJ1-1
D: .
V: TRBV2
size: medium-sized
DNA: TGTGCCAGCAGTGAATTTGTAGGGGTGAACACTGAAGCTTTCTTT
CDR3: CASSEFVGVNTEAFF

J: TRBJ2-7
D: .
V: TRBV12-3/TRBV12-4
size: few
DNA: TGTGCCAGCAGTCACGCCGTAGCGAGCGAGCAGTACTTC
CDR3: CASSHAVASEQYF

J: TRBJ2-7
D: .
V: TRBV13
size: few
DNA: TGTGCCAGCAGCCAAGTGGAGACCTACGAGCAGTACTTC
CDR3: CASSQVETYEQYF

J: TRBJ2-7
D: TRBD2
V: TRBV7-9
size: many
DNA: TGTGCCAGCAGCTTAGCGGTGGCTAGCGGGAACTACGAGCAGTACTTC
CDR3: CASSLAVASGNYEQYF

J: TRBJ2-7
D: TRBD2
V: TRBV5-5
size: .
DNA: TGTGCCAGCAGCCTGGGGGGGGGGTTCCACGAGCAGTACTTC
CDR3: CASSLGGGFHEQYF

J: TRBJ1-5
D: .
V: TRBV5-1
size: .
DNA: TGCGCCAGCAGCGTGGGTGGTCGTAGCAATCAGCCCCAGCATTTT
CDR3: CASSVGGRSNQPQHF

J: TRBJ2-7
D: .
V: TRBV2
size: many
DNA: TGTGCCAGCACCACCACAGGGTCCGCTCTCCACGAGCAGTACTTC
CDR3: CASTTTGSALHEQYF

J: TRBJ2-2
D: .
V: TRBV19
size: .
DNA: TGTGCCAGTAGTATAGCCGCCAGGACATTCACCGGGGAGCTGTTTTTT
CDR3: CASSIAARTFTGELFF

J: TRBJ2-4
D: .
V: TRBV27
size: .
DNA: TGTGCCAGCAGTTCGGGGGGCCGAGACAAAAACATTCAGTACTTC
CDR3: CASSSGGRDKNIQYF

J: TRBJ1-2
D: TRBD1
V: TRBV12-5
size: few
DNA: TGTGCTAGTGGTTTGTCCCGGACAGGTGGCTACACCTTC
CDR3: CASGLSRTGGYTF

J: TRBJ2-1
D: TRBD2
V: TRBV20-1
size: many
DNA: TGCAGTGCGGGGGGACTAGCGAGGCATGAGCAGTTCTTC
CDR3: CSAGGLARHEQFF

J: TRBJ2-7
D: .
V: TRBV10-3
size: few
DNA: TGTGCCATCAGCACTACCCTTCTTCCCCCCCCCGTATCTGGTAGGAGCTACGAGCAGTACTTC
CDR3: CAISTTLLPPPVSGRSYEQYF

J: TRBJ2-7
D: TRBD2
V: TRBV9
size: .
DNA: TGTGCCAGCAGCTCGGGACTAGCTGTCTACGAGCAGTACTTC
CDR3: CASSSGLAVYEQYF

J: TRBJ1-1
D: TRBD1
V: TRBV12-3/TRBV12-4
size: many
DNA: TGTGCCAGCAGTTTGGGGACAGGTTCTCGGAACACTGAAGCTTTCTTT
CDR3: CASSLGTGSRNTEAFF

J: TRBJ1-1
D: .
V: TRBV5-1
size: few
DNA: TGCGCCAGCAGCTCCACCCCTGGCGGGCAAGCTTTCTTT
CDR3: CASSSTPGGQAFF

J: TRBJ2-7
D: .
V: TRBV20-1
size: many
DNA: TGCAGTGCTAGAATTGACGGTTCCACAGAGCAGTACTTC
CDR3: CSARIDGSTEQYF

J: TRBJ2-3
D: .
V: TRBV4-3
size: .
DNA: TGCGCCAGCAGCCAAGATCCCGGCAGGGGTGCGGATACGCAGTATTTT
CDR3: CASSQDPGRGADTQYF

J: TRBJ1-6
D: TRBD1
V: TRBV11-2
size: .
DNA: TGTGCCAGCAGGAAAGCCGGGACAGCACTAATTCCAAAACCCCTCCACTTT
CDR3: CASRKAGTALIPKPLHF

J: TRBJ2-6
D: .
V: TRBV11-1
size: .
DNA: TGTGCCAGCAGACTCGGGGACTCTGGGGCCAACGTCCTGACTTTC
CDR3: CASRLGDSGANVLTF

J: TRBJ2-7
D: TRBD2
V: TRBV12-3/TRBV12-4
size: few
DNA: TGTGCCAGCAGTTACTCGACAACTAGCGGGAACAACGAGCAGTACTTC
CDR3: CASSYSTTSGNNEQYF

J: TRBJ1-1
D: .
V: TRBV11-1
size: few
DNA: TGTGCCAGCAGCGCCAATCTTAAATCGACTGAAGCTTTCTTT
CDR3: CASSANLKSTEAFF

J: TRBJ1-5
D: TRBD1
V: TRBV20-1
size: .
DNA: TGCAGTGCTAGAGAACAGGGGGCGAATCAGCCCCAGCATTTT
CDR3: CSAREQGANQPQHF

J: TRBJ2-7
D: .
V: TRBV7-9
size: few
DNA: TGTGCCAGCAGCTTAGTATCCGGGGTTAGGGACGAGCAGTACTTC
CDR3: CASSLVSGVRDEQYF

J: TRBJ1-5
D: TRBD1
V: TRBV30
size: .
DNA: TGTGCCTGGAGTACTGGACAGGGGGATCAGCCCCAGCATTTT
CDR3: CAWSTGQGDQPQHF

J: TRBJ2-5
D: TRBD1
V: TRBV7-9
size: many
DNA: TGTGCCAGCAGCCGTCGACAGGGATACCAAGAGACCCAGTACTTC
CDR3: CASSRRQGYQETQYF

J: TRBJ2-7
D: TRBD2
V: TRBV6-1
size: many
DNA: TGTGCCAGCAGTCGTCGACTAGCGAGGATCAACGAGCAGTACTTC
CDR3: CASSRRLARINEQYF

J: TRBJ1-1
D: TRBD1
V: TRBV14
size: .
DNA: TGTGCCAGCAGCCAAGTGGGTGCGACAGGGCTCTCTGAAGCTTTCTTT
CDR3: CASSQVGATGLSEAFF

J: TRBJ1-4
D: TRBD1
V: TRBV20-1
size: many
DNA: TGCAGTGCCAGAACAGGGGGGGATGAAAAACTGTTTTTT
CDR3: CSARTGGDEKLFF

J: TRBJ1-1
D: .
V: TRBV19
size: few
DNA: TGTGCCAGTACTATCTCGGGGTTCGACACTGAAGCTTTCTTT
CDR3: CASTISGFDTEAFF

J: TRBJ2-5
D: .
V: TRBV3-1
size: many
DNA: TGTGCCAGCAGCCAAGCAAGGAAGATGAGAGAGACCCAGTACTTC
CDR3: CASSQARKMRETQYF

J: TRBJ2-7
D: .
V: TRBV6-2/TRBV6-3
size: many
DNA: TGTGCCAGCAGTTCCGGGACCTTATACGAGCAGTACTTC
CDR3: CASSSGTLYEQYF

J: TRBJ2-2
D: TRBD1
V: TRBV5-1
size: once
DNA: TGCGCCAGCAGCCACCGAAACCGGGACAGCCCCACCGGGGAGCTGTTTTTT
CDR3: CASSHRNRDSPTGELFF

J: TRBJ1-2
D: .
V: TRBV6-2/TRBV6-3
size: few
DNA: TGTGCCAGCAGTTACTCGAAGATCCATGGCCGCCGCTATGGCTACACCTTC
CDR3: CASSYSKIHGRRYGYTF

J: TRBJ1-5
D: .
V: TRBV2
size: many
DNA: TGTGCCAGCAGTGAAGCGCTCGGGGGCAATCAGCCCCAGCATTTT
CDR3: CASSEALGGNQPQHF

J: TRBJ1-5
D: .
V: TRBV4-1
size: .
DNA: TGCGCCAGCAGCCAATCCGGGGGAGGGCGTCATCAGCCCCAGCATTTT
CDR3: CASSQSGGGRHQPQHF

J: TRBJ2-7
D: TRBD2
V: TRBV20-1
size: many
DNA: TGCAGTGCTAGTAAGGGACTAGCGTTTTCCGAGCAGTACTTC
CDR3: CSASKGLAFSEQYF

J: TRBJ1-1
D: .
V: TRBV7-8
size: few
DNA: TGTGCCAGCAGCTTATTGCCGGGTACCTCTGCTCGAGCTTTCTTT
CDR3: CASSLLPGTSARAFF